The 15 T cell receptor beta chains in this list originate from one sample, sequenced in a study of OX40 agonist ivuxolimab in advanced cancers. Sequenced by immunoSEQ multiplex PCR; TCRdb stores in-frame clones only, minus some. The sample includes around 67,000 clones, 80% seen only once; the top ten take around 8.2%. The starting material was CD4+ or CD8+ T cells sorted from blood, obtained in a trial of the OX40 agonist ivuxolimab. The source is an adult with an advanced solid tumor such as melanoma, head and neck, liver or kidney cancer.

The chain carries TRBV19 and TRBJ2-4, with D perhaps being TRBD1 or TRBD2 (5 bases each). The CDR3 contains 14 residues. The V end was cut by 5 bases, the J end by 3 bases, with 11 bases between. Germline CDR1 reads LNHDA; CDR2 reads SQIVND (reference sequence). The CDR3 reads CASSLGDVKNIQYF. CDR3 nucleotides: TGTGCCAGTAGTCTGGGGGACGTCAAAAACATTCAGTACTTC.

The chain carries TRBV27 and TRBJ1-4; D gene uncertain. The CDR3 extends over 15 amino acids. Germline CDR1 and CDR2: MNHEY and SMNVEV (reference sequence). V dropped 3 bases and J dropped 2 bases, with 10 bases sitting between them. In DNA, the CDR3 is TGTGCCAGCAGTTTTAAGGGAGAGACTAATGAAAAACTGTTTTTT. It codes for CASSFKGETNEKLFF.

The V call is TRBV7-9, the J call TRBJ2-5, with TRBD2 matching over 14 bases. Germline CDR1 SEHNR, CDR2 FQNEAQ (reference sequence). The CDR3 is made up of 17 amino acids. The V segment lost 5 bases and the J segment 7 bases; nucleotides outside the gene matches: 12. The CDR3 sequence: CASSPHLGLAGGGTQYF. CDR3 nucleotide sequence: TGTGCCAGCAGCCCCCATTTAGGACTAGCGGGGGGCGGGACCCAGTACTTC.

In regard to this clone: This CDR3 is also generated by other DNA sequences in the sample. The J gene is TRBJ2-5, the V gene TRBV7-2; D gene ambiguous. V lost 1 base and J 1 base, leaving 7 bases between the germline ends. This CDR3 spans 14 amino acids. The germline CDR1 and CDR2 sequences are SGHTA and FQGNSA. The CDR3 loop is CASSLVAAQETQYF. The CDR3 DNA sequence: TGTGCCAGCAGCTTAGTTGCAGCCCAAGAGACCCAGTACTTC.

The V call is TRBV12-5, the J call TRBJ1-4, with TRBD1 matching over 9 bases. The germline gives CDR1 LGHNT, CDR2 FRNRAP. This CDR3 spans 15 amino acids. Trimming cost V 5 bases and J 8 bases; bases outside gene matches: 9. CDR3 sequence reads: CASGPRTGDGEKLFF. CDR3 DNA: TGTGCTAGTGGTCCTCGGACAGGGGATGGCGAAAAACTGTTTTTT.

The chain uses TRBV4-1 and TRBJ2-7; the match to TRBD1 covers 10 bases. The CDR3 has 18 amino acids. Germline values: CDR1 MGHRA, CDR2 YSYEKL. Unmatched junction bases numbered 15, after V lost 0 bases and J lost 7 bases. CDR3 sequence reads: CASSQEEFPGQGPQEQYV. The CDR3 DNA reads TGCGCCAGCAGCCAAGAGGAGTTTCCGGGACAGGGGCCGCAAGAGCAGTACGTC.

This clone was detected only a few times. This chain links TRBV19 with TRBJ2-7; D gene uncertain. Germline CDR1 and CDR2: LNHDA and SQIVND (reference sequence). This CDR3 has 13 amino acids. Trimming pared 4 bases from V and 3 bases from J, leaving 10 bases between. CDR3 residues: CASSSTSRYEQYF. The CDR3 nucleotides read TGTGCCAGTAGTAGTACGTCCCGCTACGAGCAGTACTTC.

The chain is built from TRBV6-5 and TRBJ2-5; TRBD1 matches 9 bases. Germline CDR1 is MNHEY and CDR2 is SVGAGI. The junction had 6 bases not matched to a gene; V was cut back by 2 bases and J by 5 bases. This CDR3 has 15 residues. The DNA of the CDR3 is TGTGCCAGCAGTTACGGACAGGGGAGGTGGGAGACCCAGTACTTC. Translating it yields CASSYGQGRWETQYF.

The chain is built from TRBV7-9 and TRBJ1-1; a weak D match, TRBD1 (5 bases). CDR3 size: 16 residues. Germline V CDR1 and CDR2: SEHNR, FQNEAQ (reference sequence). V was pared by 1 base and J by 6 bases, with 18 bases between. Written as DNA, the CDR3 is TGTGCCAGCAGCTTAGGGGCGGGACCCAGAATGGCTGAAGCTTTCTTT. Its protein is CASSLGAGPRMAEAFF.

The chain carries TRBV14 and TRBJ2-1; 9 nucleotides line up with TRBD1. The CDR3 extends over 16 amino acids. V trimming: 4 bases; J trimming: 3 bases; junction bases outside the gene matches: 7. CDR1 is SGHDN and CDR2 is FVKESK in the germline V gene. CDR3 in amino acids: CASSLTGTGYYNEQFF. CDR3 nucleotide sequence: TGTGCCAGCAGCCTAACCGGGACAGGGTACTACAATGAGCAGTTCTTC.

This chain uses TRBV18 with TRBJ1-3, with no clear D. Germline V CDR1 and CDR2: KGHSH, LQKENI. Trimming pared 3 bases from V and 1 base from J, leaving 7 bases between. This CDR3 is 14 amino acids long. The CDR3 bases are TGTGCCAGCTCACCCGGAGTTTCTGGAAACACCATATATTTT. It specifies CASSPGVSGNTIYF.

The rearrangement links TRBV19 to TRBJ2-4; the match to TRBD2 covers 8 bases. In germline, CDR1 is LNHDA, CDR2 SQIVND (reference sequence). The CDR3 loop spans 17 amino acids. V shed 7 bases, J shed 0 bases, and the junction held 11 bases outside the gene matches. This CDR3 is CASTPRGGTIAKNIQYF. CDR3 in DNA: TGTGCCAGTACTCCCCGGGGGGGAACGATAGCCAAAAACATTCAGTACTTC.

This clone has a single count. The J gene is TRBJ1-1, the V gene TRBV6-6; D call uncertain. CDR1 is MNHNY and CDR2 is SVGAGI in the germline V gene (reference sequence). The germline V and J ends were trimmed by 0 bases and 1 base, with 12 bases remaining between them. The CDR3 is 16 amino acids. The CDR3 region has the DNA TGTGCCAGCAGTTACTCACACGTAACCCCGAACACTGAAGCTTTCTTT. Translated: CASSYSHVTPNTEAFF.

This chain joins TRBV27 and TRBJ1-1; D unclear. The CDR3 covers 15 residues. Germline V gene lookup returns CDR1 MNHEY and CDR2 SMNVEV (reference sequence). Trimming stripped 1 base from V and 4 bases from J, with 13 bases between. CDR3: CASSLFRVPATEAFF. The CDR3 coding sequence is TGTGCCAGCAGTTTATTTCGGGTTCCCGCCACTGAAGCTTTCTTT.

For the CDR3, the DNA is TGTGCCTGGAGTGTCAACAGGCGCTATGGCTACACCTTC. Its protein is CAWSVNRRYGYTF. The V gene is TRBV30, the J gene TRBJ1-2, with a possible D match to TRBD1 (5 bases). V lost 0 bases and J 4 bases, leaving 9 bases between the germline ends. This CDR3 region has 13 residues. CDR1 and CDR2 (germline): GTSNPN, SVGIG (reference sequence). The full variable domain, in which reference TRBV30 and TRBJ1-2 provide the parts outside the CDR3, is SQTIHQWPATLVQPVGSPLSLECTVEGTSNPNLYWYRQAAGRGLQLLFYSVGIGQISSEVPQNLSASRPQDRQFILSSKKLLLSDSGFYLCAWSVNRRYGYTFGSGTRLTVV.